The T cell receptor (beta chain) under discussion was sequenced for a study of CD8 T cells in Susac syndrome. RNA was extracted with the RNeasy kit, and a quantity of about 0.45 to 1 ug was reverse transcribed using random hexamers. With immunoSEQ multiplex PCR, TCR beta CDR3 was amplified across 54 Vbeta and 13 Jbeta. TCRdb used MiXCR to reprocess the immunoSEQ multiplex PCR reads, holding one entry per CDR3 protein. The table records about 140,000 distinct CDR3 sequences, approximately 96% of them present only once. The length of the CDR3 is 14 residues. Germline CDR1 reads MDHEN; CDR2 reads SYDVKM. The V gene end was trimmed by 6 bases and the J gene end by 4 bases; junction bases not matched to a gene: 7.

The sample comprised CD4+ T cells from PBMCs. The chain combines TRBV28 with TRBJ1-1, with TRBD1 identical over 8 bases. The sequence derives from a human donor with Susac syndrome. The CDR3 sequence is CASRPDRVPTEAFF. The CDR3 DNA is TGTGCCAGCAGGCCGGACAGGGTGCCCACTGAAGCTTTCTTT.